This T cell receptor beta chain comes out of a study of T-cell reconstitution after alpha-beta-depleted transplantation in children. The CDR3 loop spans 14 amino acids. V gave up 4 bases and J gave up 2 bases, with 12 bases separating them. The germline CDR1 and CDR2 sequences are SGHVS and FQNEAQ. Unique molecular identifiers were used to barcode this TCRbeta library. Using its own MiXCR run on the PCR reads, TCRdb lists one record per CDR3 protein. The sample consists of hundreds of thousands of distinct CDR3 sequences, 8% to 9.5% of them appearing once. This clonotype was obtained from a human donor who donated a stem cell graft to a child with acute lymphoblastic leukemia. The input for sequencing was PBMCs from the stem cell graft donor, taken from the stem cell graft. The chain joins TRBV7-8 to TRBJ2-7; no clear D. CDR3 amino acids: CASSSLAGPYEQYF. CDR3 DNA: TGTGCCAGCAGCTCCTTGGCAGGTCCCTACGAGCAGTACTTC.